This TCR beta chain was profiled in a study of siplizumab effects on memory and regulatory T cells. The assay looked at some 100,000 TCR templates in each sample. The assay was immunoSEQ multiplex PCR, and TCRdb's table has in-frame clones only and misses some. The sample contains over 95,000 clones, 90% to 95% of which appear only once. The V end lost 0 bases, the J end lost 4 bases, and 13 bases lay between the germline ends. The CDR3 length is 16 residues. From germline, CDR1 is LGHNA and CDR2 YSLEER. With respect to this clone: Antigen specificity is unknown.

Study-wide points: Memory cells seemed less diverse than naive T cells, which also seemed major contributors to the alloresponse. Some alloreactive sequences were traceable to unstimulated CD4+ memory cells, and siplizumab significantly reduced them.

This receptor was taken from a human donor in good health. The rearrangement links TRBV4-3 to TRBJ2-1, with D possibly being TRBD2 (6 bases). Sequencing was carried out using non-Treg CD4+ T cells sorted from blood. The CDR3 coding sequence is TGCGCCAGCAGCCAAGAACGGGGGAGGCTGTACAATGAGCAGTTCTTC. It translates to CASSQERGRLYNEQFF.